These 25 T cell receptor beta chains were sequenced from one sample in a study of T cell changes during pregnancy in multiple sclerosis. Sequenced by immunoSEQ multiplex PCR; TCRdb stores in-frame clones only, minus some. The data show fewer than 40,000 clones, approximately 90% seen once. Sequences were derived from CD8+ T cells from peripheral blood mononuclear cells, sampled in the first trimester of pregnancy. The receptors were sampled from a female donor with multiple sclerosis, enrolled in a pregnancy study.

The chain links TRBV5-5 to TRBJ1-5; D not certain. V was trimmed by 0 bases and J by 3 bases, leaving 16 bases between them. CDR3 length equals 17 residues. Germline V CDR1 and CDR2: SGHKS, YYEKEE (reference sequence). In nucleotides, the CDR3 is TGTGCCAGCAGCTTGGTTACAGTATCCCTCAACAATCAGCCCCAGCATTTT. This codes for CASSLVTVSLNNQPQHF.

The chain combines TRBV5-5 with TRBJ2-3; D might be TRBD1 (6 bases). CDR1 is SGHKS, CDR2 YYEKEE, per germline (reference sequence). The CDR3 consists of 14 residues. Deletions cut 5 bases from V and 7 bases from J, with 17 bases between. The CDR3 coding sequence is TGTGCCAGCAGGGCAGGGGTTGGTGGGAATACGCAGTATTTT. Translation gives CASRAGVGGNTQYF.

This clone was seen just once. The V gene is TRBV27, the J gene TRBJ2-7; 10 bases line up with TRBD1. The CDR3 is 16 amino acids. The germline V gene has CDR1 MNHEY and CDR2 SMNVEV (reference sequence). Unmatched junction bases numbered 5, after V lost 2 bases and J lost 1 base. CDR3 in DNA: TGTGCCAGCAGTTTACACGGACAGGGGGTTTCCTACGAGCAGTACTTC. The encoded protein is CASSLHGQGVSYEQYF.

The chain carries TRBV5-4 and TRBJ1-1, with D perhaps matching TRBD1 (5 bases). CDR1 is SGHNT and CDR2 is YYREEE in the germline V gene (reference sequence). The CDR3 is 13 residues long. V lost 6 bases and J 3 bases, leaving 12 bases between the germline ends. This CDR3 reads CASNPPGDTEAFF. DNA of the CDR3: TGTGCCAGCAACCCGCCGGGGGACACTGAAGCTTTCTTT.

CDR3 protein: CASSIDPGLIYEQYF. Written as DNA, the CDR3 is TGTGCCAGTAGTATAGACCCGGGACTCATCTACGAGCAGTACTTC. The rearrangement links TRBV19 to TRBJ2-7, with D perhaps TRBD2 (6 bases). Germline CDR1 is LNHDA and CDR2 is SQIVND (reference sequence). The CDR3 runs to 15 residues. V was cut by 0 bases and J by 3 bases, with 12 bases left in between.

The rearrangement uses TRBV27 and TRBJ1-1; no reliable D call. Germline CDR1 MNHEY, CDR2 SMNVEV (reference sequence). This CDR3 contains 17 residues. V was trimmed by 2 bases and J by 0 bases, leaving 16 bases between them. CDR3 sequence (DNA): TGTGCCAGCAGTTTAACCAAACCCAGGCGCATGAACACTGAAGCTTTCTTT. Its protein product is CASSLTKPRRMNTEAFF.

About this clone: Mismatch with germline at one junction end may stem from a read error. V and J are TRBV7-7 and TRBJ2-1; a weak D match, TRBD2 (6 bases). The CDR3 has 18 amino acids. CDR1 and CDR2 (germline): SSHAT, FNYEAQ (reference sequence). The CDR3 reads CASSASSGLPRLSDEQFF. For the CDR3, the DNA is TGTGCTAGCAGCGCATCGTCGGGACTCCCGAGACTATCGGATGAGCAGTTCTTC.

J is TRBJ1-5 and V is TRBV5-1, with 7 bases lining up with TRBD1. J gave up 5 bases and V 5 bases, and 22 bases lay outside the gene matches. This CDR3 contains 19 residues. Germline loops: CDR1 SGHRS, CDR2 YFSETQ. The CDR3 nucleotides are TGCGCCAGCAGACGTGGGGGCCTTCGACAGGGAATGGGGCATCAGCCCCAGCATTTT. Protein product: CASRRGGLRQGMGHQPQHF.

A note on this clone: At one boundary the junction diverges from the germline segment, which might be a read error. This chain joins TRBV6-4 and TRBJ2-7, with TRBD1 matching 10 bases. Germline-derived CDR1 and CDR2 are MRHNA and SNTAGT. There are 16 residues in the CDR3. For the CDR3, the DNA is TGTGCCAGCAGTGACTCGAGGGACAGGGGACTAAAAACCGCCAACTTC. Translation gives CASSDSRDRGLKTANF.

The chain's CDR3 is CASNPRRGELYNEQFF. CDR3 sequence (DNA): TGTGCCAGCAACCCACGGCGCGGGGAACTATACAATGAGCAGTTCTTC. The genes are TRBV2 and TRBJ2-1; a possible D gene is TRBD2 (6 bases). Germline CDR1 reads SNHLY; CDR2 reads FYNNEI. Trimming left V 7 bases short and J 4 bases short, with 20 bases between. The CDR3 covers 16 residues.

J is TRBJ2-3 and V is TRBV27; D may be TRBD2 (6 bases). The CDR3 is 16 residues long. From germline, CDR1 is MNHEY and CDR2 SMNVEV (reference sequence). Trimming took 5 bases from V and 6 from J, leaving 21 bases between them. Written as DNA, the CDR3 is TGTGCCAGCAGTCCCCTGGTCGGTTGGAGGGCGGATACGCAGTATTTT. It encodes CASSPLVGWRADTQYF.

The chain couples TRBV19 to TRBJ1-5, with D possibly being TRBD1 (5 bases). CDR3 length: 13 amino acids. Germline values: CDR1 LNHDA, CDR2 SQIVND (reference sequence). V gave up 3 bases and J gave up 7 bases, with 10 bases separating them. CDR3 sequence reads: CASSIGARQPQHF. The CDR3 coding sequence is TGTGCCAGTAGTATTGGGGCGCGGCAGCCCCAGCATTTT.

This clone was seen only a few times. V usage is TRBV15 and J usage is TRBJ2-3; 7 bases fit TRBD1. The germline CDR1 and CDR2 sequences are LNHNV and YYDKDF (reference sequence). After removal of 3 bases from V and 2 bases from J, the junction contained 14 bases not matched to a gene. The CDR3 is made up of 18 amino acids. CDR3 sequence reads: CATSSDRVLSVDTDTQYF. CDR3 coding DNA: TGTGCCACCAGCAGCGACAGGGTGCTTAGCGTGGACACAGATACGCAGTATTTT.

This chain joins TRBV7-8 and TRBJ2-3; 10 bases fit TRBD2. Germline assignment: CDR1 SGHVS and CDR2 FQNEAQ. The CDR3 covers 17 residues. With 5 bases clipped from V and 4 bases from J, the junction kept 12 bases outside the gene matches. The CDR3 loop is CASSPMLAGEIPDTQYF. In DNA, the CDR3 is TGTGCCAGCAGCCCCATGCTAGCGGGAGAGATTCCAGATACGCAGTATTTT.

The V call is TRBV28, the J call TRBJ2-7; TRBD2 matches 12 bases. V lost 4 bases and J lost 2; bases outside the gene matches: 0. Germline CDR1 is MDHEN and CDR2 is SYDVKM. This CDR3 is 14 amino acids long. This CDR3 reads CASSSSGRAYEQYF. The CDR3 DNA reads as TGTGCCAGCAGTTCTAGCGGGAGGGCCTACGAGCAGTACTTC.

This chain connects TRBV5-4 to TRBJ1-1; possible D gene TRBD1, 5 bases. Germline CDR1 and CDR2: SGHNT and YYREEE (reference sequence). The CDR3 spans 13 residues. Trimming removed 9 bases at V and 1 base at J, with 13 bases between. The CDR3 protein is CANLMGPNTEAFF. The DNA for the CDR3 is TGTGCCAACCTCATGGGGCCGAACACTGAAGCTTTCTTT.

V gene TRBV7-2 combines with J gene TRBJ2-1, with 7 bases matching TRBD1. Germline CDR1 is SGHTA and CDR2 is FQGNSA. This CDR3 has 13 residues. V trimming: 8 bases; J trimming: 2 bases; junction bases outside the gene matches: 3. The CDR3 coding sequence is TGTGCCAGCGCCGGGACAGCCTACAATGAGCAGTTCTTC. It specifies CASAGTAYNEQFF. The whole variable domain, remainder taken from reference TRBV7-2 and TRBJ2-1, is GAGVSQSPSNKVTEKGKDVELRCDPISGHTALYWYRQSLGQGLEFLIYFQGNSAPDKSGLPSDRFSAERTGGSVSTLTIQRTQQEDSAVYLCASAGTAYNEQFFGPGTRLTVL.

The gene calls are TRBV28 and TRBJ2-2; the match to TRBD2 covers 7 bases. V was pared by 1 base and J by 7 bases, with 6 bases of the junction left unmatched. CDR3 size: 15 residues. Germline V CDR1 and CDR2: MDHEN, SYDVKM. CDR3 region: CASSLFQGGVGELFF. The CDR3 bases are TGTGCCAGCAGTTTATTTCAGGGAGGGGTCGGGGAGCTGTTTTTT. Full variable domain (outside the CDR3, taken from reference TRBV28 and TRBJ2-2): DVKVTQSSRYLVKRTGEKVFLECVQDMDHENMFWYRQDPGLGLRLIYFSYDVKMKEKGDIPEGYSVSREKKERFSLILESASTNQTSMYLCASSLFQGGVGELFFGEGSRLTVL.

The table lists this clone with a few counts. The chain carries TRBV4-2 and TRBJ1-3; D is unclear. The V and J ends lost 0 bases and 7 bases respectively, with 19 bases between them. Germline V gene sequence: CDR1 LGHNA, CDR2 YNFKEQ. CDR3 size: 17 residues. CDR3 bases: TGTGCCAGCAGCCAAGATGAAAGTCCCAGAGACTGGAACACCATATATTTT. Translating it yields CASSQDESPRDWNTIYF.

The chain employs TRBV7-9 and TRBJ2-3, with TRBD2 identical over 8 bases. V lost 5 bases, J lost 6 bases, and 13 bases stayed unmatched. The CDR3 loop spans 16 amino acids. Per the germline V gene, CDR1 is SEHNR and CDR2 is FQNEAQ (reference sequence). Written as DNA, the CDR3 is TGTGCCAGCAGCCTAACCGCTAGCGGGTCAGGGGATACGCAGTATTTT. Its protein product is CASSLTASGSGDTQYF.

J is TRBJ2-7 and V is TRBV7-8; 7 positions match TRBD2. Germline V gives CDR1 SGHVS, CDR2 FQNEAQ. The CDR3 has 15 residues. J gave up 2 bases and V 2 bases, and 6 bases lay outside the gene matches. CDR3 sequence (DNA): TGTGCCAGCAGCTTATATAAGGGAGGGGCCTACGAGCAGTACTTC. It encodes CASSLYKGGAYEQYF.

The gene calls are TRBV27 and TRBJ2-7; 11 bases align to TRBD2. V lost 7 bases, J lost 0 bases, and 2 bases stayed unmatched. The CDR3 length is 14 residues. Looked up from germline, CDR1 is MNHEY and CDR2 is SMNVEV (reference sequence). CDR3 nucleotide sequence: TGTGCCAGCACGACTAGCGGGACCTCCTACGAGCAGTACTTC. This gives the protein CASTTSGTSYEQYF.

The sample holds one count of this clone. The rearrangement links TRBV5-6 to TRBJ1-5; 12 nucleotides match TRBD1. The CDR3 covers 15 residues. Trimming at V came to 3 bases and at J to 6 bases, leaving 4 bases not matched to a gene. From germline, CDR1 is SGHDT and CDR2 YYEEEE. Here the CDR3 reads CASSSGTGGVQPQHF. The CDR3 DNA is TGTGCCAGCAGCTCTGGGACAGGGGGCGTTCAGCCCCAGCATTTT.

CDR3 sequence reads: CASSPSEISYNEQFF. The CDR3 DNA follows: TGTGCCAGCAGTCCATCGGAGATTTCCTACAATGAGCAGTTCTTC. J is TRBJ2-1 and V is TRBV27; D is uncertain. Germline assignment: CDR1 MNHEY and CDR2 SMNVEV (reference sequence). Trimming removed 5 bases from V and 1 base from J, with 12 bases in between. The CDR3 sequence is 15 residues long.

The CDR3 reads CASSWGVLSGYYGYTF. The CDR3 DNA follows: TGTGCCAGCAGTTGGGGGGTTTTATCGGGGTACTATGGCTACACCTTC. This sequence joins TRBV27 and TRBJ1-2, with D possibly being TRBD1 (5 bases). In germline, CDR1 is MNHEY, CDR2 SMNVEV (reference sequence). CDR3 length: 16 amino acids. V lost 4 bases and J 3 bases, leaving 18 bases between the germline ends.